A single sample is the source of the 17 T cell receptor beta chains below, sequenced in a study of cytomegalovirus exposure and HLA in healthy donors. PCR employed 60 Vbeta and 13 Jbeta primers. Measured with immunoSEQ multiplex PCR; TCRdb has only the in-frame clones, and not every one. The table shows 100,000 to 150,000 clones, with roughly 75% occurring only once. The specimen sequenced was PBMCs. These receptors all stem from a man aged 25-40 years in good health and CMV-seronegative.

CDR3 region: CASINGYTF. CDR3 coding DNA: TGTGCCAGTATCAATGGCTACACCTTC. J is TRBJ1-2 and V is TRBV19; no reliable D call. This CDR3 region has 9 residues. The V and J ends lost 7 bases and 6 bases respectively, with 3 bases between them. Germline CDR1 and CDR2: LNHDA and SQIVND (reference sequence).

This clone is a singleton in its sample. The gene calls are TRBV5-8 and TRBJ2-7; 9 bases agree with TRBD1. The J segment lost 5 bases and the V segment lost 7 bases, leaving 4 bases of the junction unmatched. Germline V gives CDR1 SGHTS, CDR2 YDEGEE. The CDR3 is 12 amino acids. DNA of the CDR3: TGTGCCAGCGGGGACAGGGACCACGAGCAGTACTTC. Protein product: CASGDRDHEQYF.

The genes are TRBV7-2 and TRBJ2-3; possible D gene TRBD2, 6 bases. The CDR3 is made up of 15 amino acids. CDR1 SGHTA and CDR2 FQGNSA come from the germline V gene. Trimming pared 2 bases from V and 2 bases from J, leaving 11 bases between. The CDR3 spells CASSLFRDSTDTQYF. In DNA form, the CDR3 reads TGTGCCAGCAGCTTATTCCGGGACTCCACAGATACGCAGTATTTT. The full variable domain, rest sourced from reference TRBV7-2 and TRBJ2-3, is GAGVSQSPSNKVTEKGKDVELRCDPISGHTALYWYRQSLGQGLEFLIYFQGNSAPDKSGLPSDRFSAERTGGSVSTLTIQRTQQEDSAVYLCASSLFRDSTDTQYFGPGTRLTVL.

The J gene is TRBJ2-3, the V gene TRBV19; 11 positions agree with TRBD2. CDR1 and CDR2 (germline): LNHDA, SQIVND (reference sequence). V gave up 4 bases and J gave up 2 bases; unmatched junction bases: 2. The CDR3 covers 15 residues. The DNA for the CDR3 is TGTGCCAGTAGTACTAGCGGGGGGCTCACAGATACGCAGTATTTT. Its protein is CASSTSGGLTDTQYF.

In this sample, this clone turned up a few times. This chain connects TRBV7-2 to TRBJ1-1, with TRBD1 identical over 12 bases. Trimming took 5 bases from V and 6 from J; bases not matched to a gene: 10. Per the germline V gene, CDR1 is SGHTA and CDR2 is FQGNSA. There are 16 residues in the CDR3. CDR3 sequence reads: CASSKRWGQGASEAFF. CDR3 nucleotides: TGTGCCAGCAGCAAACGATGGGGACAGGGGGCGTCTGAAGCTTTCTTT.

V is TRBV5-1 and J is TRBJ2-3; the D is unclear. Germline CDR1 and CDR2: SGHRS and YFSETQ. V lost 0 bases to trimming and J lost 2 bases, with 7 bases between them. CDR3 length: 14 residues. CDR3 sequence (DNA): TGCGCCAGCAGCTTGGAAGCCCACACAGATACGCAGTATTTT. The encoded protein is CASSLEAHTDTQYF.

The rearrangement joins TRBV25-1 to TRBJ1-2; D may be TRBD1 (5 bases). V lost 2 bases and J lost 6, with 16 bases in between. The CDR3 is 15 amino acids. CDR1 is MGHDK and CDR2 is SYGVNS in the germline V gene. The chain's CDR3 is CASSEVRRGRNGYTF. As DNA, the CDR3 is TGTGCCAGCAGTGAAGTGAGGAGGGGTCGAAATGGCTACACCTTC.

The chain recombines TRBV7-2 with TRBJ1-2; a weak D match, TRBD1 (6 bases). Germline CDR1 and CDR2: SGHTA and FQGNSA. The CDR3 has 14 residues. Trimming left V 6 bases short and J 4 bases short, with 15 bases between. DNA of the CDR3: TGTGCCAGCAGTCCAACAGGGTTTAGCTATGGCTACACCTTC. Amino acid sequence: CASSPTGFSYGYTF.

The chain combines TRBV28 with TRBJ1-3; 7 nucleotides align to TRBD1. This CDR3 has 17 amino acids. J lost 0 bases, V lost 5 bases, and 10 bases had no gene match. Germline CDR1 reads MDHEN; CDR2 reads SYDVKM. CDR3 bases: TGTGCCAGCAGTAGCGAATGGGGACAGATCTCTGGAAACACCATATATTTT. This codes for CASSSEWGQISGNTIYF.

V and J are TRBV6-5 and TRBJ2-5; tentative D call: TRBD1 (6 bases). CDR3 length equals 12 residues. Germline V CDR1 and CDR2: MNHEY, SVGAGI. Deletions cut 5 bases from V and 3 bases from J, with 7 bases between. The DNA of the CDR3 is TGTGCCAGCAGTAGGGGGAAAGAGACCCAGTACTTC. This sequence encodes CASSRGKETQYF.

This chain links TRBV18 with TRBJ1-4, with TRBD1 identical over 9 bases. This CDR3 has 15 amino acids. Trimming at V came to 4 bases and at J to 6 bases, leaving 6 bases not matched to a gene. Germline assignment: CDR1 KGHSH and CDR2 LQKENI. CDR3 in amino acids: CASSLNRGRDEKLFF. Here the CDR3 DNA reads TGTGCCAGCTCACTCAACAGGGGGCGCGATGAAAAACTGTTTTTT.

This clone came up a few times. The genes are TRBV30 and TRBJ1-5; possibly TRBD1 for D (6 bases). This CDR3 has 14 amino acids. V was cut by 2 bases and J by 6 bases, with 14 bases left in between. CDR1 and CDR2 (germline): GTSNPN, SVGIG (reference sequence). CDR3 protein: CAWSPGQYGQPQHF. In DNA form, the CDR3 reads TGTGCCTGGAGTCCGGGACAATATGGTCAGCCCCAGCATTTT.

This rearrangement joins TRBV6-1 to TRBJ1-6; the match to TRBD1 covers 8 bases. V lost 3 bases and J lost 8; bases outside the gene matches: 6. This CDR3 contains 15 residues. In germline, CDR1 is MNHNS, CDR2 SASEGT. The CDR3: CASSEDRAEYSPLHF. In DNA form, the CDR3 reads TGTGCCAGCAGTGAGGACAGGGCGGAATATTCACCCCTCCACTTT.

This clone was found a few times. The chain links TRBV4-3 to TRBJ1-2; D may be TRBD1 (5 bases). CDR1 and CDR2 from the germline V gene are LGHNA and YSLEER. This CDR3 comprises 14 residues. Trimming pared 3 bases from V and 7 bases from J, leaving 15 bases between. The DNA for the CDR3 is TGCGCCAGCAGCCAGGACAACCTTGAGAGTGGCTACACCTTC. This codes for CASSQDNLESGYTF.

This clone was seen a handful of times. The CDR3 region is CASGTGENTEAFF. The CDR3 DNA is TGTGCCAGCGGGACAGGGGAGAACACTGAAGCTTTCTTT. This sequence joins TRBV2 and TRBJ1-1, with 10 bases matching TRBD1. Per germline, CDR1 SNHLY and CDR2 FYNNEI. The CDR3 runs to 13 residues. Trimming cost V 8 bases and J 1 base; bases outside gene matches: 1.

The CDR3 loop is CASSLWESDEQYF. Here the CDR3 DNA reads TGTGCCAGCAGCTTGTGGGAGTCAGACGAGCAGTACTTC. This rearrangement joins TRBV11-2 to TRBJ2-7; the D gene is possibly TRBD2 (5 bases). The CDR3 length is 13 residues. With 3 bases removed from V and 5 bases from J, the gap between germline ends came to 11 bases. Germline V gene sequence: CDR1 SGHAT, CDR2 FQNNGV.

V usage is TRBV30 and J usage is TRBJ1-4, with 7 bases lining up with TRBD1. Unmatched junction bases numbered 19, after V lost 5 bases and J lost 4 bases. Germline V gives CDR1 GTSNPN, CDR2 SVGIG (reference sequence). The CDR3 extends over 18 amino acids. This chain's CDR3 is CAWHPGVKGQDFNEKLFF. In nucleotides, the CDR3 is TGTGCCTGGCACCCCGGCGTAAAAGGACAGGACTTTAATGAAAAACTGTTTTTT. The whole variable domain, filled in from reference TRBV30 and TRBJ1-4, reads SQTIHQWPATLVQPVGSPLSLECTVEGTSNPNLYWYRQAAGRGLQLLFYSVGIGQISSEVPQNLSASRPQDRQFILSSKKLLLSDSGFYLCAWHPGVKGQDFNEKLFFGSGTQLSVL.